A single sample gave rise to the 17 T cell receptor beta chains below, sequenced in a study of blood T cell repertoires in COVID-19. The data were produced by immunoSEQ multiplex PCR, yet TCRdb's version contains in-frame clones alone and is incomplete. The table has 9,000 to 15,000 clones, roughly 82% seen once. Sequences were obtained from peripheral blood. The receptors were gathered from a human donor in a cohort sampled during active COVID-19.

This chain uses TRBV19 with TRBJ1-5; D not certain. The CDR3 has 14 amino acids. CDR1 is LNHDA, CDR2 SQIVND, per germline (reference sequence). The V gene lost 7 bases and the J gene lost 6 bases, with 16 bases spanning the gap. The CDR3 DNA reads TGTGCCAGTATTGACACTAGTACTTCTCAGCCCCAGCATTTT. It codes for CASIDTSTSQPQHF.

The chain links TRBV11-2 to TRBJ2-1, with a weak D call TRBD1 (6 bases). Germline loops: CDR1 SGHAT, CDR2 FQNNGV. The ends were cut back, 4 bases at V and 7 bases at J, with 14 bases in the middle. There are 14 residues in the CDR3. The CDR3 coding sequence is TGTGCCAGCAGCTCCACACAGGGAATGAATGAGCAGTTCTTC. It yields the protein CASSSTQGMNEQFF.

The chain joins TRBV10-3 to TRBJ1-5; D is perhaps TRBD1 (6 bases). The CDR3 covers 14 residues. Trimming shortened V by 2 bases and J by 11 bases, and 16 bases separated the two germline ends. The germline V gene encodes CDR1 ENHRY and CDR2 SYGVKD. The CDR3 is CAISEGQGQGSQHF. CDR3 coding DNA: TGTGCCATCAGTGAGGGGCAGGGGCAGGGGTCCCAGCATTTT.

This clone was seen only a few times. V usage is TRBV5-1 and J usage is TRBJ2-7; TRBD1 is a possible D gene (6 bases). Germline values: CDR1 SGHRS, CDR2 YFSETQ. The V end lost 0 bases, the J end lost 4 bases, and 11 bases lay between the germline ends. The CDR3 runs 14 residues. The CDR3 here is CASSLDRELYEQYF. Here the CDR3 DNA reads TGCGCCAGCAGCTTGGACAGGGAGTTATACGAGCAGTACTTC.

The chain couples TRBV11-1 to TRBJ1-1, with TRBD1 matching 7 bases. CDR1 and CDR2 from the germline V gene are SGHAT and FQDESV (reference sequence). V shed 2 bases, J shed 1 base, and the junction held 4 bases outside the gene matches. The CDR3 runs to 15 residues. Here the CDR3 reads CASSLTGTANTEAFF. CDR3 nucleotide sequence: TGTGCCAGCAGCTTAACCGGGACAGCGAACACTGAAGCTTTCTTT.

The chain joins TRBV6-5 to TRBJ2-3; weak D call: TRBD1 (6 bases). Germline assignment: CDR1 MNHEY and CDR2 SVGAGI. This CDR3 is 13 amino acids long. Trimming cost V 6 bases and J 8 bases, with 15 bases left between them. DNA for the CDR3: TGTGCCAGCAGCGCGAACCAGGGGCTTACGCAGTATTTT. Translating it yields CASSANQGLTQYF.

V is TRBV13 and J is TRBJ2-1; 7 bases align to TRBD2. V shed 5 bases and J 0 bases; nucleotides not matched to a gene: 13. This CDR3 is built from 18 residues. Germline assignment: CDR1 PRHDT and CDR2 FYEKMQ (reference sequence). The CDR3 DNA sequence: TGTGCCAGCAGCCCCTACCTACAGCGGGGACGCTCCTACAATGAGCAGTTCTTC. This translates into CASSPYLQRGRSYNEQFF.

This rearrangement joins TRBV18 to TRBJ2-3; 7 nucleotides align to TRBD1. CDR1 is KGHSH and CDR2 is LQKENI in the germline V gene. CDR3 length: 14 amino acids. Trimming cost V 3 bases and J 3 bases; bases outside gene matches: 3. In DNA, the CDR3 is TGTGCCAGCTCACCTACGACAGGGACAGATACGCAGTATTTT. This translates into CASSPTTGTDTQYF. Full variable domain (remainder filled in from reference TRBV18 and TRBJ2-3): NAGVMQNPRHLVRRRGQEARLRCSPMKGHSHVYWYRQLPEEGLKFMVYLQKENIIDESGMPKERFSAEFPKEGPSILRIQQVVRGDSAAYFCASSPTTGTDTQYFGPGTRLTVL.

The chain recombines TRBV3-1 (or the pseudogene TRBV3-2) with TRBJ2-3; 7 nucleotides align to TRBD1. This CDR3 comprises 14 residues. Germline assignment: CDR1 LGHDT and CDR2 YNNKEL (reference sequence). V dropped 4 bases and J dropped 1; count of bases not matched to a gene: 2. CDR3 in DNA: TGTGCCAGCAGCCCGAGGGGGCGCACAGATACGCAGTATTTT. Protein sequence: CASSPRGRTDTQYF.

The V gene is TRBV11-2, the J gene TRBJ2-2; 11 positions match TRBD2. The CDR3 is 17 amino acids. Germline CDR1 reads SGHAT; CDR2 reads FQNNGV. Trimming took 1 base from V and 1 from J; bases not matched to a gene: 2. The CDR3 loop is CASSLVTSGGNTGELFF. The DNA of the CDR3 is TGTGCCAGCAGCTTAGTCACTAGCGGGGGGAACACCGGGGAGCTGTTTTTT.

The chain joins TRBV7-2 to TRBJ2-2; no clear D. The CDR3 has 14 residues. The V and J ends lost 2 bases and 5 bases respectively, with 9 bases between them. CDR1 is SGHTA and CDR2 is FQGNSA in the germline V gene. The CDR3 DNA is TGTGCCAGCAGCTTATCAGAGAGGACCGGGGAGCTGTTTTTT. As protein: CASSLSERTGELFF.

The chain couples TRBV28 to TRBJ1-4; no reliable D call. The germline V and J ends were trimmed by 2 bases and 0 bases, with 7 bases remaining between them. CDR3 length: 15 residues. Germline CDR1 and CDR2: MDHEN and SYDVKM. CDR3 residues: CASSLIGATNEKLFF. CDR3 in DNA: TGTGCCAGCAGTTTAATCGGAGCAACTAATGAAAAACTGTTTTTT.

V gene TRBV2 combines with J gene TRBJ1-2, with 9 bases lining up with TRBD1. V lost 5 bases and J lost 1; bases outside the gene matches: 5. This CDR3 is built from 15 residues. Germline CDR1 reads SNHLY; CDR2 reads FYNNEI. CDR3 nucleotides: TGTGCCAGCAGTTTGGCGGGACAGGGTAACTATGGCTACACCTTC. This sequence encodes CASSLAGQGNYGYTF.

J is TRBJ2-3 and V is TRBV7-9; 10 nucleotides agree with TRBD1. The CDR3 has 14 residues. Germline V CDR1 and CDR2: SEHNR, FQNEAQ (reference sequence). J lost 8 bases, V lost 3 bases, and 5 bases had no gene match. The CDR3 nucleotides read TGTGCCAGCAGCTTGGGACAGGGGTTCGGTACGCAGTATTTT. Residues: CASSLGQGFGTQYF.

This rearrangement joins TRBV6-2 or TRBV6-3 to TRBJ2-1; a possible D gene is TRBD2 (6 bases). In germline, CDR1 is MNHEY, CDR2 SVGEGT. Trimming shortened V by 3 bases and J by 4 bases, and 25 bases separated the two germline ends. The CDR3 has 19 amino acids. In DNA form, the CDR3 reads TGTGCCAGCAGTTATTTCTTGGAGGGAAGGGCCCGAGATTACAATGAGCAGTTCTTC. It is translated as CASSYFLEGRARDYNEQFF.

This CDR3 reads CSVESGQQETQYF. DNA of the CDR3: TGCAGCGTTGAAAGCGGACAGCAAGAGACCCAGTACTTC. This sequence joins TRBV29-1 and TRBJ2-5; the D gene is possibly TRBD1 (6 bases). The CDR3 consists of 13 residues. Germline V gene lookup returns CDR1 SQVTM and CDR2 ANQGSEA. With 2 bases removed from V and 2 bases from J, the gap between germline ends came to 9 bases.

This clone appeared a single time. The chain employs TRBV18 and TRBJ1-1, with D unclear. Trimming left V 8 bases short and J 5 bases short, with 18 bases between. CDR3 length equals 14 residues. Germline CDR1 KGHSH, CDR2 LQKENI. CDR3 nucleotide sequence: TGTGCCAGCCTGCCCCGGGCGGGTGCGACTGAAGCTTTCTTT. It translates to CASLPRAGATEAFF.